The clone carrying this TCR beta chain appeared a few times. The V and J ends lost 1 base and 2 bases respectively, with 8 bases between them. CDR1 and CDR2 from the germline V gene are MGHDK and SYGVNS. CDR3 length: 14 residues. TCRdb's copy holds only in-frame clones and misses some; the assay was immunoSEQ multiplex PCR. The table lists about 130,000 clones, around 81% of them singletons. The data were taken from a study of blood T cell repertoires in COVID-19. This sequence originates from a human donor in a cohort sampled during active COVID-19. Sequenced input: peripheral blood. V and J are TRBV25-1 and TRBJ2-5; no reliable D call. CDR3 sequence (DNA): TGTGCCAGCAGTGAATCTCGCAGACAAGAGACCCAGTACTTC. Protein product: CASSESRRQETQYF. Full variable domain (missing parts from reference TRBV25-1 and TRBJ2-5): EADIYQTPRYLVIGTGKKITLECSQTMGHDKMYWYQQDPGMELHLIHYSYGVNSTEKGDLSSESTVSRIRTEHFPLTLESARPSHTSQYLCASSESRRQETQYFGPGTRLLVL.